The 14 T cell receptor beta chains below were found in one sample sequenced in a study of blood T cell repertoires in COVID-19. Here immunoSEQ multiplex PCR was the method, and the copy in TCRdb shows in-frame clones only, minus some. The data hold around 72,000 clones, with roughly 79% observed a single time. Sequencing used peripheral blood. These receptors all stem from a woman aged 70-85 years with acute or convalescent COVID-19.

This chain links TRBV5-1 with TRBJ1-1; 7 bases are a match to TRBD1. Losses at the gene ends were 1 base for V and 4 bases for J; bases not matched to a gene: 1. The CDR3 is made up of 13 amino acids. Per the germline V gene, CDR1 is SGHRS and CDR2 is YFSETQ. The CDR3 sequence is CASSLPGGTEAFF. In DNA, the CDR3 is TGCGCCAGCAGCTTGCCAGGGGGCACTGAAGCTTTCTTT.

V and J are TRBV28 and TRBJ2-1, with 9 bases lining up with TRBD1. CDR3 length: 15 amino acids. J was trimmed by 9 bases and V by 5 bases; bases with no gene match: 11. The germline V gene encodes CDR1 MDHEN and CDR2 SYDVKM. CDR3 nucleotide sequence: TGTGCCAGCAGTAAGATGGGACAGGGCTTAAGTGAGCAGTTCTTC. Amino acid sequence: CASSKMGQGLSEQFF.

The chain links TRBV5-1 to TRBJ2-6; TRBD2 matches at 12 bases. This CDR3 comprises 17 residues. CDR1 and CDR2 (germline): SGHRS, YFSETQ. J gave up 0 bases and V 4 bases, and 2 bases lay outside the gene matches. The DNA for the CDR3 is TGCGCCAGCAGCGCACTAGCGGGAGGCTCTGGGGCCAACGTCCTGACTTTC. This gives the protein CASSALAGGSGANVLTF.

In DNA form, the CDR3 reads TGCGCCAGCAGCTTGGCCGCCGGGACAGGGGGCCGGGCTTTCTTT. This sequence encodes CASSLAAGTGGRAFF. V usage is TRBV5-1 and J usage is TRBJ1-1, with 12 bases aligning to TRBD1. Losses at the gene ends were 0 bases for V and 11 bases for J; bases not matched to a gene: 8. Germline V gene sequence: CDR1 SGHRS, CDR2 YFSETQ. The CDR3 length is 15 residues.

The chain uses TRBV28 and TRBJ1-1, with D perhaps matching TRBD1 (5 bases). Trimming shortened V by 2 bases and J by 10 bases, and 11 bases separated the two germline ends. CDR3 length: 12 amino acids. Germline values: CDR1 MDHEN, CDR2 SYDVKM. CDR3: CASSLGGSPAFF. DNA of the CDR3: TGTGCCAGCAGTTTAGGGGGGTCTCCAGCTTTCTTT.

This chain joins TRBV7-2 and TRBJ1-4, with unresolved D. Germline V gene sequence: CDR1 SGHTA, CDR2 FQGNSA. The CDR3 runs to 14 residues. Between the trimmed V and J ends, which lost 4 bases and 6 bases, there was a span of 12 bases. CDR3 protein: CASSSAPGDEKLFF. For the CDR3, the DNA is TGTGCCAGCAGCTCTGCTCCCGGGGATGAAAAACTGTTTTTT.

The chain couples TRBV10-3 to TRBJ2-7; 12 bases line up with TRBD1. The CDR3 length is 15 residues. The germline V gene has CDR1 ENHRY and CDR2 SYGVKD. The V gene end was trimmed by 3 bases and the J gene end by 4 bases; junction bases not matched to a gene: 4. This chain's CDR3 is CAISDPGQGAYEQYF. As DNA, the CDR3 is TGTGCCATCAGTGATCCGGGACAGGGGGCATACGAGCAGTACTTC.

The chain carries TRBV28 and TRBJ2-1, with 8 bases aligning to TRBD2. From germline, CDR1 is MDHEN and CDR2 SYDVKM. V lost 4 bases to trimming and J lost 8 bases; unmatched junction nucleotides: 10. This CDR3 spans 15 amino acids. The CDR3 here is CASSSGTRSGDEQFF. DNA for the CDR3: TGTGCCAGCAGTTCCGGGACTAGATCCGGGGATGAGCAGTTCTTC.

This chain links TRBV18 with TRBJ2-1; D may be TRBD1 (5 bases). Germline CDR1 reads KGHSH; CDR2 reads LQKENI. Trimming took 8 bases from V and 6 from J, leaving 14 bases between them. The length of the CDR3 is 13 residues. This CDR3 reads CASVSRVANEQFF. In DNA form, the CDR3 reads TGTGCCAGCGTATCCAGGGTGGCCAATGAGCAGTTCTTC.

This chain links TRBV5-1 with TRBJ2-3, with D possibly TRBD1 on 5 matching bases. The germline V gene has CDR1 SGHRS and CDR2 YFSETQ. The V end lost 4 bases, the J end lost 2 bases, and 8 bases lay between the germline ends. The CDR3 extends over 13 amino acids. CDR3 protein: CASSTRDTDTQYF. In DNA, the CDR3 is TGCGCCAGCAGCACCAGGGACACAGATACGCAGTATTTT.

The chain couples TRBV15 to TRBJ2-3, with a tentative D call TRBD1 (6 bases). The germline gives CDR1 LNHNV, CDR2 YYDKDF (reference sequence). This CDR3 is 15 amino acids long. Between the trimmed V and J ends, which lost 4 bases and 2 bases, there was a span of 13 bases. The CDR3 is CATSNWGRTTDTQYF. The CDR3, as DNA: TGTGCCACCAGCAATTGGGGGCGAACCACAGATACGCAGTATTTT.

The count of this clone is one. V usage is TRBV12-5 and J usage is TRBJ1-5; D not resolved. V lost 0 bases to trimming and J lost 6 bases, with 15 bases between them. Germline CDR1 is LGHNT and CDR2 is FRNRAP. This CDR3 region has 16 residues. The CDR3 sequence: CASGLVRAGGTQPQHF. The CDR3 nucleotides are TGTGCTAGTGGTTTGGTACGAGCTGGCGGAACTCAGCCCCAGCATTTT.

The V gene is TRBV19, the J gene TRBJ2-5, with TRBD1 matching 10 bases. V was clipped by 6 bases and J by 1 base; unmatched bases: 2. CDR3 length: 14 amino acids. Germline V CDR1 and CDR2: LNHDA, SQIVND (reference sequence). CDR3 nucleotide sequence: TGTGCCAGTAGACGGGACAGGGGCCAAGAGACCCAGTACTTC. It is translated as CASRRDRGQETQYF.

This clone was seen just once. The chain employs TRBV19 and TRBJ1-5, with D unresolved. This CDR3 comprises 16 residues. Germline V gives CDR1 LNHDA, CDR2 SQIVND (reference sequence). Trimming pared 3 bases from V and 6 bases from J, leaving 18 bases between. DNA of the CDR3: TGTGCCAGTAGTATCGGAGGTTATGGGCGTGGTCAGCCCCAGCATTTT. Translated: CASSIGGYGRGQPQHF.